The next 14 T cell receptor beta chains were all read from a single sample in a study of cytomegalovirus exposure and HLA in healthy donors. The study ran its PCR with 60 Vbeta and 13 Jbeta primers. Assay: immunoSEQ multiplex PCR; the TCRdb copy retains only in-frame clones and omits some. The repertoire consists of fewer than 200,000 clones, with roughly 70% occurring once and the leading ten covering approximately 3%. Sequenced material: PBMCs. Receptors originate from a woman aged 50 to 60 in good health and CMV-seropositive.

The chain recombines TRBV6-5 with TRBJ2-7; the match to TRBD2 covers 9 bases. J gave up 2 bases and V 2 bases, and 4 bases lay outside the gene matches. Germline V gene data show CDR1 as MNHEY and CDR2 as SVGAGI. The CDR3 runs 15 residues. CDR3 DNA: TGTGCCAGCAGTTACAGGCGGGGGGGAGCCTACGAGCAGTACTTC. Encoded protein: CASSYRRGGAYEQYF.

Many counts were recorded for this clone. Other nucleotide sequences in the sample specify the same CDR3. This rearrangement joins TRBV2 to TRBJ1-1; D remains ambiguous. V was shortened by 6 bases and J by 3 bases, with 14 bases between the two germline ends. The germline gives CDR1 SNHLY, CDR2 FYNNEI. This CDR3 is built from 14 residues. The CDR3 protein is CASRMTNGYTEAFF. As DNA, the CDR3 is TGTGCCAGCAGGATGACTAACGGGTACACTGAAGCTTTCTTT.

This clone was detected only a few times. The chain couples TRBV2 to TRBJ2-7; 10 bases line up with TRBD2. V gave up 9 bases and J gave up 8 bases; unmatched junction bases: 13. Germline lookup yields CDR1 SNHLY and CDR2 FYNNEI. The CDR3 spans 14 residues. The CDR3 protein is CASLGRLAGEQQYF. The CDR3 nucleotides are TGTGCCAGTCTTGGTAGACTAGCGGGCGAACAGCAGTACTTC. Complete variable domain (other parts from reference TRBV2 and TRBJ2-7): EPEVTQTPSHQVTQMGQEVILRCVPISNHLYFYWYRQILGQKVEFLVSFYNNEISEKSEIFDDQFSVERPDGSNFTLKIRSTKLEDSAMYFCASLGRLAGEQQYFGPGTRLTVT.

V and J are TRBV12-5 and TRBJ1-1, with D perhaps TRBD1 (5 bases). V lost 1 base and J 3 bases, leaving 9 bases between the germline ends. Germline values: CDR1 LGHNT, CDR2 FRNRAP. The CDR3 length is 14 residues. The DNA for the CDR3 is TGTGCTAGTGGTTTGGAAGGGGCGGACACTGAAGCTTTCTTT. Amino acid sequence: CASGLEGADTEAFF.

The chain joins TRBV5-1 to TRBJ1-6, with 7 bases fitting TRBD1. CDR1 and CDR2 (germline): SGHRS, YFSETQ. Unmatched junction bases numbered 12, after V lost 0 bases and J lost 9 bases. CDR3 length equals 17 residues. The CDR3 loop reads CASSLAGTAAFGSPLHF. The CDR3 DNA is TGCGCCAGCAGCTTGGCTGGGACAGCCGCTTTTGGTTCACCCCTCCACTTT.

The chain employs TRBV27 and TRBJ2-1; tentatively, D is TRBD1 (6 bases). Germline assignment: CDR1 MNHEY and CDR2 SMNVEV (reference sequence). The germline V and J ends were trimmed by 5 bases and 9 bases, with 17 bases remaining between them. The CDR3 has 14 amino acids. The CDR3 coding sequence is TGTGCCAGCAGTCCACTGAGACAGGTCATTGAGCAGTTCTTC. Its protein is CASSPLRQVIEQFF.

The rearrangement links TRBV29-1 to TRBJ1-2; D is perhaps TRBD1 (5 bases). This CDR3 region has 14 residues. V was trimmed by 4 bases and J by 2 bases, leaving 14 bases between them. The germline V gene encodes CDR1 SQVTM and CDR2 ANQGSEA. Written as DNA, the CDR3 is TGCAGCGTTGTCGGCAGGGTATCGAACTATGGCTACACCTTC. It translates to CSVVGRVSNYGYTF.

This sequence joins TRBV14 and TRBJ2-1; 12 bases are a match to TRBD2. The CDR3 length is 14 residues. The germline gives CDR1 SGHDN, CDR2 FVKESK. With V trimmed by 6 bases and J by 9 bases, 6 bases remained unmatched. The CDR3: CASRTSGGPGEQFF. CDR3 nucleotides: TGTGCCAGCAGAACTAGCGGGGGGCCCGGTGAGCAGTTCTTC.

This clone has more than one count but fewer than ten. This sequence joins TRBV7-6 and TRBJ1-2, with 7 bases matching TRBD1. V lost 5 bases, J lost 3 bases, and 12 bases stayed unmatched. This CDR3 is 16 amino acids long. Germline V gives CDR1 SGHVS, CDR2 FNYEAQ. CDR3 DNA: TGTGCCAGCAGCAAGACTGACAGGGTCCAGGACTATGGCTACACCTTC. This translates into CASSKTDRVQDYGYTF.

Turning to this clone: The junction and the germline gene differ at one end; a read error may be behind it. Additional DNA sequences in this sample encode the identical CDR3. The chain joins TRBV12-5 to TRBJ1-2, with TRBD1 matching 11 bases. Germline V CDR1 and CDR2: LGHNT, FRNRAP. The CDR3 length is 16 residues. CDR3 sequence (DNA): TGCGCTAGTGGAACCGGGACAGGGGGTTCTAACTATGGCTACACCTTC. It specifies CASGTGTGGSNYGYTF.

This clone was detected only a few times. Other DNA sequences in the sample encode the same CDR3. The chain joins TRBV2 to TRBJ1-2; weak D call: TRBD1 (5 bases). Germline V lookup: CDR1 SNHLY, CDR2 FYNNEI. CDR3 length equals 13 residues. V lost 1 base and J lost 5, with 8 bases in between. CDR3 sequence reads: CASSEGRGYGYTF. The CDR3 DNA is TGTGCCAGCAGTGAAGGACGGGGGTATGGCTACACCTTC. Complete variable domain (other parts from reference TRBV2 and TRBJ1-2): EPEVTQTPSHQVTQMGQEVILRCVPISNHLYFYWYRQILGQKVEFLVSFYNNEISEKSEIFDDQFSVERPDGSNFTLKIRSTKLEDSAMYFCASSEGRGYGYTFGSGTRLTVV.

V usage is TRBV7-2 and J usage is TRBJ1-2, with a tentative D call TRBD1 (5 bases). The CDR3 has 13 residues. Trimming shortened V by 5 bases and J by 8 bases, and 15 bases separated the two germline ends. Germline CDR1 SGHTA, CDR2 FQGNSA. CDR3 sequence (DNA): TGTGCCAGCAGCCCCGACAGAGCCTACGGCTACACCTTC. Translated, it gives CASSPDRAYGYTF. The variable domain in full, completed from reference TRBV7-2 and TRBJ1-2, reads GAGVSQSPSNKVTEKGKDVELRCDPISGHTALYWYRQSLGQGLEFLIYFQGNSAPDKSGLPSDRFSAERTGGSVSTLTIQRTQQEDSAVYLCASSPDRAYGYTFGSGTRLTVV.

This clone was seen a handful of times. The V call is TRBV14, the J call TRBJ2-7; TRBD1 is a possible D gene (5 bases). Trimming stripped 4 bases from V and 6 bases from J, with 10 bases between. The CDR3 length is 12 residues. Germline CDR1 SGHDN, CDR2 FVKESK. The CDR3 loop reads CASSLTGPEQYF. The DNA for the CDR3 is TGTGCCAGCAGCCTAACAGGTCCCGAGCAGTACTTC.

The rearrangement links TRBV7-3 to TRBJ1-1; D possibly corresponds to TRBD1 (5 bases). Germline CDR1 SGHTA, CDR2 FQGTGA. Trimming pared 6 bases from V and 0 bases from J, leaving 8 bases between. The CDR3 consists of 13 residues. CDR3 DNA: TGTGCCAGCAGTCGACAGCTGAACACTGAAGCTTTCTTT. Translation gives CASSRQLNTEAFF.